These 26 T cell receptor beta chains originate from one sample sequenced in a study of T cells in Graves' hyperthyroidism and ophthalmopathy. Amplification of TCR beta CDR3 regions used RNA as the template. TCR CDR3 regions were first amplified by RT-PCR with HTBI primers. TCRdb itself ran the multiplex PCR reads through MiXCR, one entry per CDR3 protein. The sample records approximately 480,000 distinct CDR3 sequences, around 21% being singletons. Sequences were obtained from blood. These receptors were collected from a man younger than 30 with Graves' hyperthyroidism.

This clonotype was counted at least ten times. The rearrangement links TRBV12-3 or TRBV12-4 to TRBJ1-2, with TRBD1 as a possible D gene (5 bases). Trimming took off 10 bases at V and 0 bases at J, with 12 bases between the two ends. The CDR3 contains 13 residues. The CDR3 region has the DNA TGTGCCATCCGCCGACAGCCTAACTATGGCTACACCTTC. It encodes CAIRRQPNYGYTF.

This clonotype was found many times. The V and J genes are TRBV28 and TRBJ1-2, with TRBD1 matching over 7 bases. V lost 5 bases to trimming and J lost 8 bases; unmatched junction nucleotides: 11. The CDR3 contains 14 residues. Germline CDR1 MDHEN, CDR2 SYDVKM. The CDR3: CASSRDRVPGGYTF. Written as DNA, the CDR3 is TGTGCCAGCAGTCGCGACAGGGTCCCTGGGGGCTACACCTTC.

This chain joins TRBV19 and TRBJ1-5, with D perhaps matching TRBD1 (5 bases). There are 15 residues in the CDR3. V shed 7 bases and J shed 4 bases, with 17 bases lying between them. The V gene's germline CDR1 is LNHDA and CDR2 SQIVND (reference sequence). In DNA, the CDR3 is TGTGCCAGTATGGAGAAGGGGTTGAGGAATCAGCCCCAGCATTTT. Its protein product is CASMEKGLRNQPQHF.

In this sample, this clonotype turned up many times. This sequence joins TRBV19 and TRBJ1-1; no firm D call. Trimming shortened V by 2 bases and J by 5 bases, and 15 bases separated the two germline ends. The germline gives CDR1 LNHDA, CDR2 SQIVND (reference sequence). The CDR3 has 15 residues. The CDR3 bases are TGTGCCAGTAGTATATTTCAGGCCTCGGGAACTGAAGCTTTCTTT. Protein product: CASSIFQASGTEAFF.

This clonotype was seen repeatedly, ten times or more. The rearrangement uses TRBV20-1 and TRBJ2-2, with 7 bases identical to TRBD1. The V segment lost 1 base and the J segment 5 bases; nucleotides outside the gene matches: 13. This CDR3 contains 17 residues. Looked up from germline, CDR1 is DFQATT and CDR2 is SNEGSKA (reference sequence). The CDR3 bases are TGCAGTGCTAGAGCACGGGACAGCCCCGCGAGGACCGGGGAGCTGTTTTTT. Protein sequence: CSARARDSPARTGELFF.

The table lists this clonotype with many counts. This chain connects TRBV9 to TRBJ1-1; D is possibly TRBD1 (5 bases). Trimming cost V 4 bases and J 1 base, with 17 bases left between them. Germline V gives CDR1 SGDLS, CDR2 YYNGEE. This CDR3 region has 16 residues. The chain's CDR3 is CASSTINRYPNTEAFF. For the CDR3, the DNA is TGTGCCAGCAGCACCATAAACAGGTACCCGAACACTGAAGCTTTCTTT.

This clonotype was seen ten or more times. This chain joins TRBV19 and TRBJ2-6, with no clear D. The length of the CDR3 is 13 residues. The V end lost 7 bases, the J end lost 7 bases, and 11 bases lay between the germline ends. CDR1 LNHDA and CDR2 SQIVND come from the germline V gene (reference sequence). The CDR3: CASIDVLANVLTF. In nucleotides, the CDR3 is TGTGCCAGTATTGACGTACTCGCCAACGTCCTGACTTTC.

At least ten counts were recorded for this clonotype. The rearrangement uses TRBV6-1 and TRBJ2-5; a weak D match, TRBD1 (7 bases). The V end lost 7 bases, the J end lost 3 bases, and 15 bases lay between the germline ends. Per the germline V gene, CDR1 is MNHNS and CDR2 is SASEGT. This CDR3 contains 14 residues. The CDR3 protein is CASTEGAGKETQYF. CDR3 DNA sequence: TGTGCCAGCACCGAGGGGGCGGGGAAAGAGACCCAGTACTTC.

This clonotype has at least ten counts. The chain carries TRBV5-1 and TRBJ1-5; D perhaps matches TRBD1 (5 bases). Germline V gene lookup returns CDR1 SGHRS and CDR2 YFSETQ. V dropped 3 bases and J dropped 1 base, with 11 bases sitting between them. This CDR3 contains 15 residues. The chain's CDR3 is CASSSTGHSNQPQHF. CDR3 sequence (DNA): TGCGCCAGCAGCTCCACTGGACACAGCAATCAGCCCCAGCATTTT.

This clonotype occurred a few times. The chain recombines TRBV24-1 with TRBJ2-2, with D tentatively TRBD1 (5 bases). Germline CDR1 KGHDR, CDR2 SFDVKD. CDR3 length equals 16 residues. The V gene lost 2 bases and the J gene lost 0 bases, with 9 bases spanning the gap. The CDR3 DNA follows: TGTGCCACCAGTGATTGGGGCAGTTCGAACACCGGGGAGCTGTTTTTT. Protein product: CATSDWGSSNTGELFF.

The CDR3 loop reads CASSYSGHPYEQYF. For the CDR3, the DNA is TGTGCCAGCAGCTATTCGGGGCACCCCTACGAGCAGTACTTC. The chain joins TRBV28 to TRBJ2-7, with D perhaps matching TRBD1 or TRBD2 (5 bases each). CDR1 and CDR2 from the germline V gene are MDHEN and SYDVKM. V was pared by 6 bases and J by 2 bases, with 14 bases between. This CDR3 is built from 14 residues.

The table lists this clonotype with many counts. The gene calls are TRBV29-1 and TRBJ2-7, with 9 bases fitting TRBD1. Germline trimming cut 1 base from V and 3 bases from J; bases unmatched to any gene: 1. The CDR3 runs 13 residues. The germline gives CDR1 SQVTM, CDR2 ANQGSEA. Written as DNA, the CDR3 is TGCAGCGTTGAAGCGGGACAGGGCTACGAGCAGTACTTC. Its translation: CSVEAGQGYEQYF.

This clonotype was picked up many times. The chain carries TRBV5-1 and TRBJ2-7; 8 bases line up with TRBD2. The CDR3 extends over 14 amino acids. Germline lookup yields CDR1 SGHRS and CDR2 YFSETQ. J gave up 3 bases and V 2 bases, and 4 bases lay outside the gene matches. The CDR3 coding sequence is TGCGCCAGCAGCTTTCGCCTAGCGGGCTACGAGCAGTACTTC. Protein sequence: CASSFRLAGYEQYF.

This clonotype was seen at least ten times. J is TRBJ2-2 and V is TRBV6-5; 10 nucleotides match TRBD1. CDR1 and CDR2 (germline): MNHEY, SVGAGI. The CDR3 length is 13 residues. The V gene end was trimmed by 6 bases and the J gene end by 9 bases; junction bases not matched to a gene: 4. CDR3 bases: TGTGCCAGCAGGGGACAGGGGAGCTGGGAGCTGTTTTTT. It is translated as CASRGQGSWELFF.

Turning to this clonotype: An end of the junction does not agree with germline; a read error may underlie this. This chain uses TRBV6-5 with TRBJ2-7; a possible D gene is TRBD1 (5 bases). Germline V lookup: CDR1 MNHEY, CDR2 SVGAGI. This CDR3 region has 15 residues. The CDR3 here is CASSYSTASDYEQYF. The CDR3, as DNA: TGCGCCAGCAGTTACTCGACAGCCTCGGACTACGAGCAGTACTTC.

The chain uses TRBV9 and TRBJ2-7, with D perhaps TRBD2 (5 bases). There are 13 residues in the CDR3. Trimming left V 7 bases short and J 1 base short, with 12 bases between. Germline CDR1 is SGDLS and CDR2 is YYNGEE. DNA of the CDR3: TGTGCCAGCTGCCCGGGGTCTTCCTACGAGCAGTACTTC. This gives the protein CASCPGSSYEQYF.

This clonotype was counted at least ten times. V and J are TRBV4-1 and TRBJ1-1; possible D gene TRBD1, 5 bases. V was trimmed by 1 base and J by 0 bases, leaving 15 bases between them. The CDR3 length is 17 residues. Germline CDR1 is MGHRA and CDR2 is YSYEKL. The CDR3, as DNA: TGCGCCAGCAGCCAAGTACGACAGACCCTGATGAACACTGAAGCTTTCTTT. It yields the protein CASSQVRQTLMNTEAFF.

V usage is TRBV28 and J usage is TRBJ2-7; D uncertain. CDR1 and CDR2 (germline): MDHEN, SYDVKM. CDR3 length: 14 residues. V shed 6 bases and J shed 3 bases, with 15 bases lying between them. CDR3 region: CASRSSPPGYEQYF. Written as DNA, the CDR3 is TGTGCCAGCAGGTCATCTCCTCCTGGCTACGAGCAGTACTTC.

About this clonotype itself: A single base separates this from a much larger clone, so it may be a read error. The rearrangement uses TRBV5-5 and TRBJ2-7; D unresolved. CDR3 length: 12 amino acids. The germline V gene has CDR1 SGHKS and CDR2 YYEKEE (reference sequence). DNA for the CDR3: TGTGCCAGCATCTTGTGGGGCTACGAGCAGTACTTC. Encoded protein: CASILWGYEQYF.

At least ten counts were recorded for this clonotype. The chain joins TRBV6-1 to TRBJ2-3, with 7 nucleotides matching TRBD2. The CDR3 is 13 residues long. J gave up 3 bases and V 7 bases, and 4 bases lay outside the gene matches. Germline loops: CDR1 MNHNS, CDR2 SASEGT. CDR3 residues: CASTPSGTDTQYF. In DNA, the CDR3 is TGTGCCAGCACCCCTAGCGGTACAGATACGCAGTATTTT.

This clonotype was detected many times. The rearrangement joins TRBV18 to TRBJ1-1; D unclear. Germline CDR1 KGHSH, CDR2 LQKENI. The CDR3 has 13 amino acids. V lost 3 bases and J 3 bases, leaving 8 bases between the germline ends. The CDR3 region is CASSPNGDTEAFF. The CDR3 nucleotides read TGTGCCAGCTCACCTAACGGTGACACTGAAGCTTTCTTT.

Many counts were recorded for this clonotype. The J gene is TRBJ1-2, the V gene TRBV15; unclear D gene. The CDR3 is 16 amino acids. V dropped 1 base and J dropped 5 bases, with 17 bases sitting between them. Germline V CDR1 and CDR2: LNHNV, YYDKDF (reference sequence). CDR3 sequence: CATSRAHEASRYGYTF. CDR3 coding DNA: TGTGCCACCAGCAGAGCGCATGAGGCCTCGAGGTATGGCTACACCTTC.

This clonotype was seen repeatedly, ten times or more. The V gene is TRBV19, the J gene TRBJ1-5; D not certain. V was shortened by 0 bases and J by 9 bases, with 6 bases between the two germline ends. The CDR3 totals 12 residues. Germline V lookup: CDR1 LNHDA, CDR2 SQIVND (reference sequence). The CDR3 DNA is TGTGCCAGTAGTATAGAGGAGGGGCCCCAGCATTTT. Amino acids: CASSIEEGPQHF.

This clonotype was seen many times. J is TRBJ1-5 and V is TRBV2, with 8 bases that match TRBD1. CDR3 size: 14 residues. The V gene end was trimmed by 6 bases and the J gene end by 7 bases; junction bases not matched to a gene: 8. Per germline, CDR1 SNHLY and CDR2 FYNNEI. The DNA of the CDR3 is TGTGCCAGCAGCTTCGGACAGGGTGGCCAGCCCCAGCATTTT. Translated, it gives CASSFGQGGQPQHF.

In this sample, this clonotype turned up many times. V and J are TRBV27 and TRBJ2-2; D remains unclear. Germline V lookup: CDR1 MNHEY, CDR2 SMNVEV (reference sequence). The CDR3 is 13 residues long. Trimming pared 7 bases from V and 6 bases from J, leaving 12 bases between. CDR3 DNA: TGTGCCAGCACCTCTCTCGTCCCCGGGGAGCTGTTTTTT. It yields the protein CASTSLVPGELFF.

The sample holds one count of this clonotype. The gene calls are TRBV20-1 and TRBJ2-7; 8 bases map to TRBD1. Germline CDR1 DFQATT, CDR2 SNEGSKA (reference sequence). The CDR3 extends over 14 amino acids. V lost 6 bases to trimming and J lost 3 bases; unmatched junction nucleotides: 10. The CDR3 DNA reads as TGCAGTGCCGCGAGACAGGGGATCGGCTACGAGCAGTACTTC. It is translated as CSAARQGIGYEQYF.